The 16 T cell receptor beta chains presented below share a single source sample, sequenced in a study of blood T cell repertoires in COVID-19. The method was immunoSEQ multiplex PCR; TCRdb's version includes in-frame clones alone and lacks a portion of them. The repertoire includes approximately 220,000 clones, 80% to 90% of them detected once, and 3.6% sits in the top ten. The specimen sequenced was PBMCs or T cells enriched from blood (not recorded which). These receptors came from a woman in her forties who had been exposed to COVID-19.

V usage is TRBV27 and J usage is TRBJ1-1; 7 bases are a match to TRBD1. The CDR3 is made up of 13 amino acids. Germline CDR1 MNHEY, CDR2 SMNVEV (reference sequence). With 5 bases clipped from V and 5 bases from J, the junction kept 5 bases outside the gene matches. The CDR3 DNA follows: TGTGCCAGCAGTAGACAGGGAAGTACTGAAGCTTTCTTT. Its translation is CASSRQGSTEAFF.

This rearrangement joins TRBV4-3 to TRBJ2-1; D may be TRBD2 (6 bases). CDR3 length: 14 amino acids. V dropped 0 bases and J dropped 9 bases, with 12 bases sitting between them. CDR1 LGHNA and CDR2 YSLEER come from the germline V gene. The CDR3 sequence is CASSQEGMGGEQFF. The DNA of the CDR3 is TGCGCCAGCAGCCAAGAGGGGATGGGAGGTGAGCAGTTCTTC.

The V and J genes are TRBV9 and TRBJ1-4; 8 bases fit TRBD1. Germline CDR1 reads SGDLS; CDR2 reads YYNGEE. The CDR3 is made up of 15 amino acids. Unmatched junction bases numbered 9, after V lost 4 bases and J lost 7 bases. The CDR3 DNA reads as TGTGCCAGCAGCCTGACGCAGGGGGCGGGTGAAAAACTGTTTTTT. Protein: CASSLTQGAGEKLFF.

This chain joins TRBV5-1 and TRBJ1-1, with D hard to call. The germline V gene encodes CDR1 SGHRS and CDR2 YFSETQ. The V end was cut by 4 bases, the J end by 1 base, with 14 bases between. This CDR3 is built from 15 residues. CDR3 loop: CASSTNPGGNTEAFF. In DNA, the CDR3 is TGCGCCAGCAGCACAAATCCGGGTGGGAACACTGAAGCTTTCTTT. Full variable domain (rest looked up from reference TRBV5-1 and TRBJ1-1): KAGVTQTPRYLIKTRGQQVTLSCSPISGHRSVSWYQQTPGQGLQFLFEYFSETQRNKGNFPGRFSGRQFSNSRSEMNVSTLELGDSALYLCASSTNPGGNTEAFFGQGTRLTVV.

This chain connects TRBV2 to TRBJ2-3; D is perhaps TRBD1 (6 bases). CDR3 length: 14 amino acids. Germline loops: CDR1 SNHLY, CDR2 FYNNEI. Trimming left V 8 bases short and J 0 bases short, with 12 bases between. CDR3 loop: CASGRDRSTDTQYF. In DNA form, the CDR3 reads TGTGCCAGCGGACGAGACAGGAGCACAGATACGCAGTATTTT.

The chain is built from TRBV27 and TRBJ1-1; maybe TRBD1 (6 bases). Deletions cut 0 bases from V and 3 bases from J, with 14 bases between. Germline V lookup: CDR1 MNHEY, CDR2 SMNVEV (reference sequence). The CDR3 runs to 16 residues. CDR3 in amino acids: CASSLSRSQGHTEAFF. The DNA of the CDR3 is TGTGCCAGCAGTTTATCCCGTAGCCAGGGGCACACTGAAGCTTTCTTT.

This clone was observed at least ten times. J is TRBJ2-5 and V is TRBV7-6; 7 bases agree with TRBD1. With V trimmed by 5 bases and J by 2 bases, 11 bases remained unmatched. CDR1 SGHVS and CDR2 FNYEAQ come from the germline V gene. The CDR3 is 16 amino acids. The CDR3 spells CASSKTGTVLQETQYF. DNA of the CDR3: TGTGCCAGCAGCAAAACCGGGACAGTATTACAAGAGACCCAGTACTTC. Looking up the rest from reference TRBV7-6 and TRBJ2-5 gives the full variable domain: GAGVSQSPRYKVTKRGQDVALRCDPISGHVSLYWYRQALGQGPEFLTYFNYEAQQDKSGLPNDRFSAERPEGSISTLTIQRTEQRDSAMYRCASSKTGTVLQETQYFGPGTRLLVL.

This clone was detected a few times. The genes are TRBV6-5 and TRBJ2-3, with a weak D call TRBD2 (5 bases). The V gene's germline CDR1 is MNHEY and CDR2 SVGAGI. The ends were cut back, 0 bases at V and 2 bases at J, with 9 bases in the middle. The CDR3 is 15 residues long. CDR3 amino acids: CASSYSGEPTDTQYF. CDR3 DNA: TGTGCCAGCAGTTACTCTGGGGAGCCCACAGATACGCAGTATTTT.

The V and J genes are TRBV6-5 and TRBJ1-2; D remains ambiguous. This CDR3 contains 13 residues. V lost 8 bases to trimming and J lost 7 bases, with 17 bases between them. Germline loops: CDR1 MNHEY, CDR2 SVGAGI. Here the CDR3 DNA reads TGTGCCAGCCTCCCACTCCCCATCGTTGGCTACACCTTC. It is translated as CASLPLPIVGYTF.

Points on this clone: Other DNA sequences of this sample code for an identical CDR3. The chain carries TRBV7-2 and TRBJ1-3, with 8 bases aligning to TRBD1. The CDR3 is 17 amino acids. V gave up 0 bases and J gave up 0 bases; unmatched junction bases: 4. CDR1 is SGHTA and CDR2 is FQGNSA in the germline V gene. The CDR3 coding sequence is TGTGCCAGCAGCTTAGCAGGGACAGGATTCTCTGGAAACACCATATATTTT. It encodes CASSLAGTGFSGNTIYF.

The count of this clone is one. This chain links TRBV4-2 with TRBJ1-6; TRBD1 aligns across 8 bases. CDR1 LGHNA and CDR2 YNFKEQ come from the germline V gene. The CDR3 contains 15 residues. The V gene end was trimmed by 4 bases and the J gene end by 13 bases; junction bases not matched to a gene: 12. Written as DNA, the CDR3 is TGTGCCAGCAGCCTTGACAGGGGACTTGAGGGGCCCCTCCACTTT. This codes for CASSLDRGLEGPLHF.

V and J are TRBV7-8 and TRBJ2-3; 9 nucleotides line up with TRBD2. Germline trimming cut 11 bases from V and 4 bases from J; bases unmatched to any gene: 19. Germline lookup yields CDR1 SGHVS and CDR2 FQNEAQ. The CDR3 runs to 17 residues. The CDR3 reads CAWSPTVPSGVPDTQYF. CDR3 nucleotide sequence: TGTGCCTGGTCGCCTACCGTGCCTAGCGGGGTCCCAGATACGCAGTATTTT.

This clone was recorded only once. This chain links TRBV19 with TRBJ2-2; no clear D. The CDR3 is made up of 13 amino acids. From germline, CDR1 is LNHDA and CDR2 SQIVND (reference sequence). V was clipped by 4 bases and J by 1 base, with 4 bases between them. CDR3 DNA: TGTGCCAGTAGTAACTTGAACACCGGGGAGCTGTTTTTT. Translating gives CASSNLNTGELFF. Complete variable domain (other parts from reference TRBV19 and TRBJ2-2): DGGITQSPKYLFRKEGQNVTLSCEQNLNHDAMYWYRQDPGQGLRLIYYSQIVNDFQKGDIAEGYSVSREKKESFPLTVTSAQKNPTAFYLCASSNLNTGELFFGEGSRLTVL.

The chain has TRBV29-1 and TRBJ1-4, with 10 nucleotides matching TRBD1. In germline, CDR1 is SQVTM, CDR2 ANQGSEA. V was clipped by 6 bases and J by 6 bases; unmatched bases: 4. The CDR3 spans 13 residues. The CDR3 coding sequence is TGCAGCGTAGCGACAGGGGGCTATGAAAAACTGTTTTTT. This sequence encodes CSVATGGYEKLFF.

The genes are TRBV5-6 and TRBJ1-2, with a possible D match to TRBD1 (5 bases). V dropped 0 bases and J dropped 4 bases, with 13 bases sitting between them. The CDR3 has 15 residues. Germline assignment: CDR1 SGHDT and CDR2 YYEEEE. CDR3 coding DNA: TGTGCCAGCAGCTTGGTTGGCAGGGAATTCTATGGCTACACCTTC. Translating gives CASSLVGREFYGYTF.

The CDR3 here is CAISEWAGNNNSPLHF. The CDR3 DNA reads TGTGCCATCAGTGAATGGGCAGGGAATAATAATTCACCCCTCCACTTT. The chain carries TRBV10-3 and TRBJ1-6; possibly TRBD1 for D (5 bases). Trimming took 3 bases from V and 5 from J, leaving 14 bases between them. Germline lookup yields CDR1 ENHRY and CDR2 SYGVKD. The CDR3 totals 16 residues.